The clone carrying this T cell receptor (beta chain) came up many times. Its target is unknown. The data derive from a study of identical twins. Template switching introduced a universal primer site, and the cDNA bore unique molecular identifiers. TCRdb independently ran MiXCR on the 5' RACE reads; one entry per CDR3 protein. The sample yields roughly 250,000 distinct CDR3 sequences, about 7% seen once. Findings and limits, study-wide: For out-of-frame alpha sequences shared by twins, low generation probability was in excess. Researchers reported weaker excess twin sharing in beta out-of-frame sequences. Conclusions relied on cross-sectional statistical analysis, not following the same donors.

The CDR3 totals 15 residues. The germline CDR1 and CDR2 sequences are SGHAT and FQNNGV. V was pared by 1 base and J by 4 bases, with 7 bases of the junction left unmatched. These sequences were also reported in another study, on yellow fever vaccine responses in identical twins.

This sequence was found in a woman aged 18-29 years in good health. The J gene is TRBJ2-7, the V gene TRBV11-2; 7 nucleotides agree with TRBD2. The sample comprised memory (CD45RO+) T cells sorted from blood. CDR3 in DNA: TGTGCCAGCAGCTTAGGGGCGGGAGCCTCTTACGAGCAGTACTTC. Translated: CASSLGAGASYEQYF. Full variable domain (remainder filled in from reference TRBV11-2 and TRBJ2-7): EAGVAQSPRYKIIEKRQSVAFWCNPISGHATLYWYQQILGQGPKLLIQFQNNGVVDDSQLPKDRFSAERLKGVDSTLKIQPAKLEDSAVYLCASSLGAGASYEQYFGPGTRLTVT.